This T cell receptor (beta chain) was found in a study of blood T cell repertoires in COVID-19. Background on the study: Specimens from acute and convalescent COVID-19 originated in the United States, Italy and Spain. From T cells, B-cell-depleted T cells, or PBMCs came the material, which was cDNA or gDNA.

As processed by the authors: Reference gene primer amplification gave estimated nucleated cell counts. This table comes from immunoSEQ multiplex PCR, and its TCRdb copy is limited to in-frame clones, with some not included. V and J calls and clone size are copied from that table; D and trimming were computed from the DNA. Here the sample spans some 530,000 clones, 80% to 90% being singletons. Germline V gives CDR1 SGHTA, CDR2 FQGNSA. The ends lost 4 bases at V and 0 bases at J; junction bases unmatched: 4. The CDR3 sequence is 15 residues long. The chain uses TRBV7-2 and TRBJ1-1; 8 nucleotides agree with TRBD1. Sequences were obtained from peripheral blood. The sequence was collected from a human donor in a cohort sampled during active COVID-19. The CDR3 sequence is CASSSRTGMNTEAFF. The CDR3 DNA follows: TGTGCCAGCAGCTCCCGGACAGGGATGAACACTGAAGCTTTCTTT.